These 25 T cell receptor beta chains were sequenced from one sample in a study of cytomegalovirus exposure and HLA in healthy donors. PCR amplification relied on 60 Vbeta primers (plus 13 Jbeta primers). Repertoires were generated with immunoSEQ multiplex PCR, while TCRdb's copy carries only in-frame clones and drops some. The table has tens of thousands of clones, about 85% seen once. The sample was PBMCs. The receptor source for this set is a woman aged 40 to 55 in good health and CMV-seropositive.

The rearrangement joins TRBV29-1 to TRBJ1-1, with D perhaps TRBD1 (6 bases). The CDR3 loop spans 14 amino acids. V shed 6 bases and J shed 1 base, with 15 bases lying between them. Germline V gene data show CDR1 as SQVTM and CDR2 as ANQGSEA. This CDR3 reads CSVNFGGQNTEAFF. The CDR3 coding sequence is TGCAGCGTCAACTTCGGGGGGCAGAACACTGAAGCTTTCTTT.

This chain joins TRBV7-9 and TRBJ1-2, with TRBD1 matching 7 bases. Germline V gene sequence: CDR1 SEHNR, CDR2 FQNEAQ (reference sequence). The CDR3 contains 13 residues. V lost 5 bases to trimming and J lost 7 bases; unmatched junction nucleotides: 7. The CDR3 protein is CASSTTGVLGYTF. CDR3 nucleotides: TGTGCCAGCAGCACAACAGGGGTCCTTGGCTACACCTTC.

The rearrangement links TRBV27 to TRBJ2-7; 10 positions match TRBD1. CDR1 is MNHEY and CDR2 is SMNVEV in the germline V gene (reference sequence). The CDR3 loop spans 19 amino acids. Trimming cost V 5 bases and J 4 bases; bases outside gene matches: 20. CDR3 nucleotide sequence: TGTGCCAGCAGTGCCATCGTCCTAAGCGGGACAGGGGTCTTGTACGAGCAGTACTTC. This encodes CASSAIVLSGTGVLYEQYF.

The rearrangement links TRBV6-6 to TRBJ1-4; the D gene is possibly TRBD1 (5 bases). V was trimmed by 2 bases and J by 8 bases, leaving 12 bases between them. Germline values: CDR1 MNHNY, CDR2 SVGAGI (reference sequence). This CDR3 is 14 amino acids long. CDR3 sequence: CASSYKGLGEKLFF. The CDR3 DNA reads TGTGCCAGCAGTTACAAGGGGCTAGGGGAAAAACTGTTTTTT.

V is TRBV6-5 and J is TRBJ1-2; 7 positions match TRBD1. The CDR3 is made up of 14 amino acids. With V trimmed by 0 bases and J by 5 bases, 3 bases remained unmatched. Germline loops: CDR1 MNHEY, CDR2 SVGAGI. The CDR3 spells CASSYSWDSYGYTF. The CDR3 coding sequence is TGTGCCAGCAGTTACTCTTGGGACAGTTATGGCTACACCTTC.

V and J are TRBV12-5 and TRBJ2-2; 9 nucleotides match TRBD1. The CDR3 sequence is 17 residues long. Germline CDR1 LGHNT, CDR2 FRNRAP. V trimming: 1 base; J trimming: 6 bases; junction bases outside the gene matches: 9. Here the CDR3 reads CASGLGIGTGSPGELFF. CDR3 nucleotides: TGTGCTAGTGGTTTGGGGATTGGGACAGGGTCTCCCGGGGAGCTGTTTTTT.

Regarding this clone: One end of the junction fails to match germline, which may point to a read error. This chain links TRBV7-9 with TRBJ1-2, with no clear D. Germline V gives CDR1 SEHNR, CDR2 FQNEAQ (reference sequence). The CDR3 extends over 12 amino acids. CDR3 nucleotide sequence: TGTTCCAGCAGCTTCCAATCCGGTGGCTACACCTTC. This gives the protein CSSSFQSGGYTF.

This chain joins TRBV7-3 and TRBJ2-1, with 11 nucleotides matching TRBD2. The V and J ends lost 4 bases and 7 bases, in that order; junction bases with no gene match: 6. Germline assignment: CDR1 SGHTA and CDR2 FQGTGA. CDR3 length: 15 amino acids. CDR3 sequence (DNA): TGTGCCAGCAGCTCCAATAGCGGGAGGGCAAATGAGCAGTTCTTC. Its protein is CASSSNSGRANEQFF. Combining the CDR3 with reference TRBV7-3 and TRBJ2-1 gives the whole variable domain GAGVSQTPSNKVTEKGKYVELRCDPISGHTALYWYRQSLGQGPEFLIYFQGTGAADDSGLPNDRFFAVRPEGSVSTLKIQRTERGDSAVYLCASSSNSGRANEQFFGPGTRLTVL.

The chain has TRBV27 and TRBJ1-1, with D possibly matching TRBD1 (5 bases). This CDR3 has 15 residues. The germline CDR1 and CDR2 sequences are MNHEY and SMNVEV (reference sequence). Trimming pared 11 bases from V and 1 base from J, leaving 20 bases between. In nucleotides, the CDR3 is TGTGCCGGCCCCCCCGGGGGTCCCTGGAACACTGAAGCTTTCTTT. Its protein is CAGPPGGPWNTEAFF.

This chain joins TRBV7-9 and TRBJ2-3; 11 nucleotides match TRBD2. The CDR3 sequence is 14 residues long. CDR1 SEHNR and CDR2 FQNEAQ come from the germline V gene (reference sequence). The J segment lost 2 bases and the V segment lost 8 bases, leaving 3 bases of the junction unmatched. The DNA of the CDR3 is TGTGCCAGCTTAGCGGGGGGGTCCACAGATACGCAGTATTTT. Its protein is CASLAGGSTDTQYF.

This chain links TRBV2 with TRBJ2-2, with 13 bases identical to TRBD2. Germline assignment: CDR1 SNHLY and CDR2 FYNNEI. The CDR3 length is 15 residues. The trim removed 7 bases at V and 7 bases at J, leaving 6 bases unmatched. The CDR3 bases are TGTGCCAGCATGAGACTAGCGGGGGGCCGCGGGGAGCTGTTTTTT. It yields the protein CASMRLAGGRGELFF.

The V and J genes are TRBV5-1 and TRBJ2-2, with D perhaps TRBD2 (5 bases). CDR1 is SGHRS and CDR2 is YFSETQ in the germline V gene. CDR3 size: 14 residues. V dropped 4 bases and J dropped 4 bases, with 11 bases sitting between them. The CDR3 nucleotides read TGCGCCAGCAGCGGAGGAACAGCCACCGGGGAGCTGTTTTTT. Translating gives CASSGGTATGELFF.

This sequence joins TRBV28 and TRBJ2-7; 7 bases are shared with TRBD2. The CDR3 runs 14 residues. V lost 5 bases and J lost 0; bases outside the gene matches: 4. Germline V gives CDR1 MDHEN, CDR2 SYDVKM. The chain's CDR3 is CASSPGGGSYEQYF. For the CDR3, the DNA is TGTGCCAGCAGTCCGGGCGGGGGCTCCTACGAGCAGTACTTC.

The rearrangement links TRBV7-9 to TRBJ2-1; TRBD2 matches 9 bases. Germline-derived CDR1 and CDR2 are SEHNR and FQNEAQ (reference sequence). V lost 8 bases to trimming and J lost 7 bases; unmatched junction nucleotides: 9. CDR3 size: 14 residues. The CDR3 region has the DNA TGTGCCAGCCCTCCCGTAGCGGGGGATAATGAGCAGTTCTTC. This sequence encodes CASPPVAGDNEQFF.

This chain uses TRBV27 with TRBJ2-2; 7 positions agree with TRBD1. The J segment lost 4 bases and the V segment lost 3 bases, leaving 5 bases of the junction unmatched. Germline lookup yields CDR1 MNHEY and CDR2 SMNVEV (reference sequence). This CDR3 is 15 amino acids long. In DNA, the CDR3 is TGTGCCAGCAGTTTTCGGGACAGTCTCACCGGGGAGCTGTTTTTT. Translation: CASSFRDSLTGELFF.

The gene calls are TRBV7-6 and TRBJ1-6; D gene uncertain. This CDR3 has 15 residues. Germline-derived CDR1 and CDR2 are SGHVS and FNYEAQ. V lost 6 bases and J lost 3, with 12 bases in between. In DNA, the CDR3 is TGTGCCAGCAGTCGTCCACCAGGCTATAATTCACCCCTCCACTTT. Amino acid sequence: CASSRPPGYNSPLHF. The full variable domain, rest sourced from reference TRBV7-6 and TRBJ1-6, is GAGVSQSPRYKVTKRGQDVALRCDPISGHVSLYWYRQALGQGPEFLTYFNYEAQQDKSGLPNDRFSAERPEGSISTLTIQRTEQRDSAMYRCASSRPPGYNSPLHFGNGTRLTVT.

V is TRBV25-1 and J is TRBJ1-2; 7 positions match TRBD1. J lost 2 bases, V lost 7 bases, and 7 bases had no gene match. Germline CDR1 is MGHDK and CDR2 is SYGVNS. The CDR3 contains 14 residues. The CDR3 sequence: CASTAGQSNYGYTF. In nucleotides, the CDR3 is TGTGCCAGCACTGCGGGACAGTCCAACTATGGCTACACCTTC.

The chain uses TRBV10-3 and TRBJ1-1; unclear D gene. V lost 9 bases, J lost 1 base, and 12 bases lay in between. CDR1 ENHRY and CDR2 SYGVKD come from the germline V gene. The CDR3 is made up of 13 amino acids. CDR3 nucleotides: TGTGCCATTCTGGCCCGGGAGAACACTGAAGCTTTCTTT. It codes for CAILARENTEAFF.

V and J are TRBV9 and TRBJ2-7, with TRBD2 matching 7 bases. From germline, CDR1 is SGDLS and CDR2 YYNGEE. This CDR3 has 15 amino acids. J was trimmed by 2 bases and V by 4 bases; bases with no gene match: 9. The CDR3 DNA reads as TGTGCCAGCAGCTTGCGGGACTACCCAACCTACGAGCAGTACTTC. This sequence encodes CASSLRDYPTYEQYF.

This sequence joins TRBV7-2 and TRBJ2-2; D remains ambiguous. The CDR3 is 11 residues long. The ends were cut back, 3 bases at V and 8 bases at J, with 4 bases in the middle. Per germline, CDR1 SGHTA and CDR2 FQGNSA. The CDR3: CASSLLGELFF. DNA of the CDR3: TGTGCCAGCAGCTTGCTAGGGGAGCTGTTTTTT.

V gene TRBV5-4 combines with J gene TRBJ2-5; maybe TRBD2 (5 bases). V was shortened by 0 bases and J by 5 bases, with 11 bases between the two germline ends. Germline V CDR1 and CDR2: SGHNT, YYREEE (reference sequence). The CDR3 has 14 amino acids. DNA for the CDR3: TGTGCCAGCAGCTTGGAAAGTAGAGGGGAGACCCAGTACTTC. It is translated as CASSLESRGETQYF.

The gene calls are TRBV15 and TRBJ2-6; weak D call: TRBD2 (6 bases). V lost 8 bases and J 0 bases, leaving 14 bases between the germline ends. Germline-derived CDR1 and CDR2 are LNHNV and YYDKDF (reference sequence). The CDR3 totals 16 residues. The chain's CDR3 is CATFGTDSSGANVLTF. The CDR3 DNA is TGTGCCACCTTCGGGACTGATAGCTCTGGGGCCAACGTCCTGACTTTC.

The V gene is TRBV18, the J gene TRBJ2-5, with 7 bases identical to TRBD1. The better agreement between TRBJ2-7 and the DNA end casts doubt on the J call. Per germline, CDR1 KGHSH and CDR2 LQKENI. This CDR3 contains 15 residues. The CDR3 nucleotides are TGTGCCAGCTCACCACCCGGGACAGTAACCTACGAGCAGTACTTC. Amino acid sequence: CASSPPGTVTYEQYF.

V usage is TRBV27 and J usage is TRBJ2-6; no clear D gene. V was cut by 6 bases and J by 4 bases, with 7 bases left in between. The CDR3 covers 13 residues. Germline lookup yields CDR1 MNHEY and CDR2 SMNVEV (reference sequence). The CDR3 DNA is TGTGCCAGCAGGGAGACGGGGGCCAACGTCCTGACTTTC. It translates to CASRETGANVLTF.

The J gene is TRBJ2-2, the V gene TRBV6-1; the D gene is possibly TRBD1 (5 bases). Trimming pared 10 bases from V and 2 bases from J, leaving 14 bases between. The CDR3 spans 14 residues. Germline CDR1 is MNHNS and CDR2 is SASEGT. For the CDR3, the DNA is TGTGCCACTACGCGACAGTTAAACACCGGGGAGCTGTTTTTT. Translation gives CATTRQLNTGELFF.